Shown below are 18 T cell receptor beta chains from a single sample sequenced in a study of cytomegalovirus exposure and HLA in healthy donors (dated by TCRdb to 2016 to 2017). Libraries came from the immunoSEQ multiplex PCR assay. TCRdb mirrors the immuneACCESS table, restricted to in-frame sequences. Some clones are absent from its copies; in checked studies, under half trace to an unresolved V gene, and the reason for the others is unknown. The table for this sample lists around 91,000 clones; roughly 92% of them were counted only once. The ten largest make up approximately 1% of the sample. Material: PBMCs. Receptors were obtained from a woman in her 30s in good health and CMV-seropositive.

V gene TRBV2 combines with J gene TRBJ2-3; 8 bases line up with TRBD2. The germline gives CDR1 SNHLY, CDR2 FYNNEI. V gave up 5 bases and J gave up 5 bases; unmatched junction bases: 21. The CDR3 consists of 19 residues. The CDR3 loop reads CASSTPQEAVGRALDTQYF. Here the CDR3 DNA reads TGTGCCAGCAGTACCCCTCAGGAGGCGGTCGGGAGGGCCTTAGATACGCAGTATTTT.

The rearrangement joins TRBV19 to TRBJ1-5; 7 bases agree with TRBD1. Trimming removed 5 bases from V and 2 bases from J; junction bases left unmatched: 9. CDR1 LNHDA and CDR2 SQIVND come from the germline V gene (reference sequence). The CDR3 covers 16 residues. This CDR3 reads CASSFNTGVGNQPQHF. The CDR3 nucleotides read TGTGCCAGTAGTTTTAACACAGGGGTGGGCAATCAGCCCCAGCATTTT. The full variable domain, rest sourced from reference TRBV19 and TRBJ1-5, is DGGITQSPKYLFRKEGQNVTLSCEQNLNHDAMYWYRQDPGQGLRLIYYSQIVNDFQKGDIAEGYSVSREKKESFPLTVTSAQKNPTAFYLCASSFNTGVGNQPQHFGDGTRLSIL.

A remark on this clone: The DNA is omitted, as the CDR3 cannot be located on it reliably, and the CDR3 follows TCRdb's listing. The chain carries TRBV6-1 and TRBJ2-7; the DNA was not used to check the table's D call, TRBD2. Germline CDR1 and CDR2: MNHNS and SASEGT. The CDR3 contains 14 residues when both ends are counted. The CDR3 spells CASSTSNLGVEQYF.

The chain links TRBV18 to TRBJ1-5; D gene ambiguous. This CDR3 is built from 13 residues. Germline V gene lookup returns CDR1 KGHSH and CDR2 LQKENI. V lost 4 bases, J lost 5 bases, and 9 bases lay in between. Written as DNA, the CDR3 is TGTGCCAGCTCACGCCAACGGGATCAGCCCCAGCATTTT. This codes for CASSRQRDQPQHF.

V and J are TRBV7-6 and TRBJ2-3; 7 bases fit TRBD1. Germline CDR1 and CDR2: SGHVS and FNYEAQ. Trimming removed 5 bases from V and 0 bases from J; junction bases left unmatched: 8. This CDR3 is 16 amino acids long. This chain's CDR3 is CASSIGTALSTDTQYF. The DNA of the CDR3 is TGTGCCAGCAGCATCGGGACAGCCCTTAGCACAGATACGCAGTATTTT.

The V and J genes are TRBV18 and TRBJ2-6; 9 positions agree with TRBD1. The CDR3 loop spans 17 amino acids. Germline V gives CDR1 KGHSH, CDR2 LQKENI. With V trimmed by 6 bases and J by 1 base, 7 bases remained unmatched. CDR3 nucleotides: TGTGCCAGCTCTATAACAGGGGGCAATTCTGGGGCCAACGTCCTGACTTTC. Amino acid sequence: CASSITGGNSGANVLTF.

On this clone: An end of the junction differs from the germline gene, which may be a read error. The V gene is TRBV28, the J gene TRBJ2-1; 8 bases agree with TRBD1. The V gene's germline CDR1 is MDHEN and CDR2 SYDVKM. The CDR3 is 14 residues long. For the CDR3, the DNA is TGTGCCACCACTGGACAGGGCATCTACTATGAGCAGTTCTTC. It codes for CATTGQGIYYEQFF.

The chain recombines TRBV28 with TRBJ2-2, with 13 bases matching TRBD2. The CDR3 spans 23 residues. With 1 base clipped from V and 0 bases from J, the junction kept 17 bases outside the gene matches. Germline loops: CDR1 MDHEN, CDR2 SYDVKM. The CDR3: CASSLSVPPSGTSGNTNTGELFF. The CDR3 DNA is TGTGCCAGCAGTTTATCGGTGCCGCCCTCCGGGACTAGCGGGAATACGAACACCGGGGAGCTGTTTTTT.

The chain combines TRBV5-5 with TRBJ2-7, with 11 nucleotides matching TRBD2. Germline values: CDR1 SGHKS, CDR2 YYEKEE (reference sequence). The CDR3 is 16 amino acids. Germline trimming cut 0 bases from V and 5 bases from J; bases unmatched to any gene: 7. The CDR3 is CASSLVAGGPVNEQYF. The CDR3 DNA sequence: TGTGCCAGCAGCTTGGTAGCGGGAGGGCCCGTTAACGAGCAGTACTTC.

The gene calls are TRBV27 and TRBJ2-5, with D uncertain. Per germline, CDR1 MNHEY and CDR2 SMNVEV (reference sequence). The CDR3 extends over 13 amino acids. V was cut by 6 bases and J by 2 bases, with 10 bases left in between. This CDR3 reads CASRRDGQETQYF. CDR3 coding DNA: TGTGCCAGCAGACGAGACGGGCAAGAGACCCAGTACTTC.

The chain is built from TRBV9 and TRBJ2-3, with 10 bases fitting TRBD1. The CDR3 extends over 16 amino acids. CDR1 and CDR2 from the germline V gene are SGDLS and YYNGEE. After removal of 7 bases from V and 4 bases from J, the junction contained 12 bases not matched to a gene. The CDR3 DNA reads as TGTGCCAGCCAAGCCCCGGGACAGGGGAATTCAGATACGCAGTATTTT. This encodes CASQAPGQGNSDTQYF.

The rearrangement uses TRBV7-2 and TRBJ1-2, with 7 bases fitting TRBD1. Germline V CDR1 and CDR2: SGHTA, FQGNSA. The CDR3 contains 15 residues. The trim removed 5 bases at V and 9 bases at J, leaving 15 bases unmatched. CDR3 sequence: CASSRDPTGRIRYTF. The CDR3 nucleotides read TGTGCCAGCAGCCGCGACCCGACAGGGAGGATACGCTACACCTTC. The whole variable domain, remainder taken from reference TRBV7-2 and TRBJ1-2, is GAGVSQSPSNKVTEKGKDVELRCDPISGHTALYWYRQSLGQGLEFLIYFQGNSAPDKSGLPSDRFSAERTGGSVSTLTIQRTQQEDSAVYLCASSRDPTGRIRYTFGSGTRLTVV.

The gene calls are TRBV30 and TRBJ1-1, with TRBD1 matching over 7 bases. Trimming took 2 bases from V and 2 from J; bases not matched to a gene: 5. This CDR3 has 14 residues. Germline-derived CDR1 and CDR2 are GTSNPN and SVGIG (reference sequence). The CDR3 loop reads CAWSPGQTNTEAFF. The CDR3 DNA sequence: TGTGCCTGGAGTCCGGGACAGACAAACACTGAAGCTTTCTTT.

The CDR3 loop is CASSPPKVGLNTGELFF. The CDR3 DNA reads as TGTGCCAGCTCACCACCTAAAGTCGGACTGAACACCGGGGAGCTGTTTTTT. The chain joins TRBV18 to TRBJ2-2; the D gene is possibly TRBD2 (5 bases). Per the germline V gene, CDR1 is KGHSH and CDR2 is LQKENI. The CDR3 contains 17 residues. Deletions cut 0 bases from V and 1 base from J, with 12 bases between. Filled out from reference TRBV18 and TRBJ2-2, the complete variable domain reads NAGVMQNPRHLVRRRGQEARLRCSPMKGHSHVYWYRQLPEEGLKFMVYLQKENIIDESGMPKERFSAEFPKEGPSILRIQQVVRGDSAAYFCASSPPKVGLNTGELFFGEGSRLTVL.

This clone showed up just once. The genes are TRBV5-1 and TRBJ1-1; D might be TRBD1 (5 bases). Germline loops: CDR1 SGHRS, CDR2 YFSETQ. The CDR3 contains 13 residues. V gave up 3 bases and J gave up 1 base, with 7 bases separating them. For the CDR3, the DNA is TGCGCCAGCAGCTCCGGACAGAACACTGAAGCTTTCTTT. Its translation is CASSSGQNTEAFF.

This chain joins TRBV12-5 and TRBJ1-1; no definite D call. Germline-derived CDR1 and CDR2 are LGHNT and FRNRAP. V was trimmed by 1 base and J by 3 bases, leaving 9 bases between them. The CDR3 sequence is 14 residues long. The CDR3: CASGLAAGDTEAFF. The CDR3 DNA reads TGTGCTAGTGGTTTGGCAGCCGGGGACACTGAAGCTTTCTTT. The variable domain in full, with the rest retrieved from reference TRBV12-5 and TRBJ1-1, is DARVTQTPRHKVTEMGQEVTMRCQPILGHNTVFWYRQTMMQGLELLAYFRNRAPLDDSGMPKDRFSAEMPDATLATLKIQPSEPRDSAVYFCASGLAAGDTEAFFGQGTRLTVV.

The rearrangement links TRBV6-6 to TRBJ1-2; TRBD1 aligns across 9 bases. The CDR3 extends over 16 amino acids. The trim removed 6 bases at V and 6 bases at J, leaving 14 bases unmatched. CDR1 MNHNY and CDR2 SVGAGI come from the germline V gene (reference sequence). The CDR3 nucleotides are TGTGCCAGCAGCAACGTCCCGGGACAGGGTGAGGATGGCTACACCTTC. This gives the protein CASSNVPGQGEDGYTF.

The chain employs TRBV25-1 and TRBJ1-2, with 7 positions matching TRBD1. The J segment lost 3 bases and the V segment lost 3 bases, leaving 4 bases of the junction unmatched. This CDR3 is 14 amino acids long. Germline V gene sequence: CDR1 MGHDK, CDR2 SYGVNS. The CDR3 is CASSETGTYYGYTF. The CDR3 region has the DNA TGTGCCAGCAGTGAGACAGGGACTTACTATGGCTACACCTTC.